This T cell receptor (beta chain) was sequenced during a study of blood T cells in healthy people across ages. Study information: Per two T cells, template switching captured roughly one barcoded beta molecule.

The V gene end was trimmed by 3 bases and the J gene end by 4 bases; junction bases not matched to a gene: 5. Germline lookup yields CDR1 DFQATT and CDR2 SNEGSKA (reference sequence). CDR3 length equals 14 residues. For the second PCR, which ran for 7 to 11 cycles, a sample-barcoded 5' primer and a J-beta primer mix were used. A tag from a template-switch adaptor with 12 random nucleotides marked each cDNA molecule. TCRdb ran MiXCR on the 5' RACE reads and lists one entry per CDR3 protein. The table shows 1,500,000 or so distinct CDR3 sequences, with approximately 43% occurring only once. This clonotype was seen more than once but under ten times.

The sequence was obtained from a woman under 30 in good health. The sequenced sample consisted of blood. This sequence joins TRBV20-1 and TRBJ1-5, with TRBD1 matching 8 bases. In DNA form, the CDR3 reads TGCAGTGCTAGGGGTGGGACAGGTAATCAGCCCCAGCATTTT. Translating it yields CSARGGTGNQPQHF.